This T cell receptor beta chain was retrieved from a study of blood T cell repertoires in COVID-19. Study-wide context: Donors in the United States, Italy and Spain gave samples during acute or convalescent COVID-19. Nucleic acid was either cDNA or gDNA, and it came from T cells, B-cell-depleted T cells, or PBMCs.

Authors' analysis steps: Amplifying reference gene primers gave estimates of nucleated cell counts. TCRdb's copy holds only in-frame clones and misses some; the assay was immunoSEQ multiplex PCR. D and trimming come from the DNA, and the V and J calls and clone size come from that table. The sample has about 190,000 clones; approximately 91% are singletons. Only one count was recorded for this clone. Sequences were obtained from peripheral blood. The sequence came from a woman in her thirties or forties who had recovered from COVID-19.

The CDR3 protein is CASSVQVADEQYF. In DNA, the CDR3 is TGTGCCAGCAGCGTTCAGGTCGCAGACGAGCAGTACTTC. V is TRBV9 and J is TRBJ2-7; D remains ambiguous. The germline V gene encodes CDR1 SGDLS and CDR2 YYNGEE. V lost 2 bases to trimming and J lost 5 bases, with 11 bases between them. This CDR3 is built from 13 residues.